The rows below give T cell receptor beta chains drawn from one sample of a study of OX40 agonist ivuxolimab in advanced cancers. TCRdb's copy holds only in-frame clones and misses some; the assay was immunoSEQ multiplex PCR. The sample consists of 60,000 to 90,000 clones, over 70% of them appearing once. The source material was CD4+ or CD8+ T cells sorted from blood, sampled in a trial of the OX40 agonist ivuxolimab. All receptors come from an adult with an advanced solid tumor such as melanoma, head and neck, liver or kidney cancer. CDR3s include the opening cysteine and the closing phenylalanine or tryptophan. A D gene is named only where the DNA matches it firmly. Clone size is not always given. Where it is, it says once, few, many or a class for expanded clones.

V	size	J	D	DNA	CDR3
TRBV5-5	few	TRBJ2-7	NA	TGTGCCAGCAGCTCGACAGGCCGCTACGAGCAGTACTTC	CASSSTGRYEQYF
TRBV7-9	NA	TRBJ1-5	NA	TGTGCCAGCAGTTTCTCGGGGGGGAATCAGCCCCAGCATTTT	CASSFSGGNQPQHF
TRBV6-5	NA	TRBJ2-7	TRBD2	TGTGCCAGCAGTTACGTAGCGGGAGCTTCCTACGAGCAGTACTTC	CASSYVAGASYEQYF
TRBV4-1	NA	TRBJ1-2	NA	TGCGCCAGCAGGCCTCTGCGCACTTCGAACTATGGCTACACCTTC	CASRPLRTSNYGYTF
TRBV19	once	TRBJ2-2	TRBD2	TGTGCCAGTAGTATTAGCGGGATATACACCGGGGAGCTGTTTTTT	CASSISGIYTGELFF
TRBV21-1	NA	TRBJ1-2	NA	TGTGCCGGCCTGGTAGGGAACTATGGCTACACCTTC	CAGLVGNYGYTF
TRBV4-1	NA	TRBJ2-7	TRBD2	TGCGCCAGGAGGGGGACTAGCGGACAATACGAGCAGTACTTC	CARRGTSGQYEQYF
TRBV6-5	NA	TRBJ2-7	NA	TGTGCCAGCAGACGACAGTGGGGAGACTCCTACGAGCAGTACTTC	CASRRQWGDSYEQYF
TRBV30	NA	TRBJ2-2	TRBD1	TGTGCCTGGAGTGTAGGGGGCAGGGGGTTGAACACCGGGGAGCTGTTTTTT	CAWSVGGRGLNTGELFF
TRBV4-1	NA	TRBJ2-2	TRBD2	TGCGCCAGCAGCCAAAGGGTTCTAGCGGGAGTAGATACCGGGGAGCTGTTTTTT	CASSQRVLAGVDTGELFF
TRBV5-5	few	TRBJ2-3	NA	TGTGCCAGTTCCCGGATAGTAGCAGATACGCAGTATTTT	CASSRIVADTQYF
TRBV10-1	medium-sized	TRBJ1-1	NA	TGCGCCAGCAGTGAGTCAAGGGCTACTGAAGCTTTCTTT	CASSESRATEAFF
TRBV5-1	NA	TRBJ2-5	TRBD2	TGCGCCAGCAGCCGGGAGGGGTCGCAGGAGACCCAGTACTTC	CASSREGSQETQYF
TRBV7-3	NA	TRBJ2-2	TRBD2	TGTGCCAGCAGCTTAAACCGGGGAGGGACCGGGGAGCTGTTTTTT	CASSLNRGGTGELFF
TRBV27	NA	TRBJ1-2	TRBD1	TGTGCCAGCAGTTTTCCGCCGGGACAGAAGTCCCGCTACACCTTC	CASSFPPGQKSRYTF
TRBV4-3	NA	TRBJ1-1	NA	TGCGCCAGCAGCCAAGGGTTGGGGGTCGGGAACACTGAAGCTTTCTTT	CASSQGLGVGNTEAFF
TRBV9	NA	TRBJ2-7	TRBD1	TGTGCCAGCAGCGTAGCGACAGGGCCCTACGAGCAGTACTTC	CASSVATGPYEQYF
TRBV25-1	NA	TRBJ2-3	TRBD1	TGTGCCAGCAGTGAATATCGGGGGACAGGGGGCACAGATACGCAGTATTTT	CASSEYRGTGGTDTQYF
TRBV28	NA	TRBJ2-6	NA	TGTGCCAGCAGCCTGACCCACGGGGGGGCCAACGTCCTGACTTTC	CASSLTHGGANVLTF
TRBV7-2	NA	TRBJ2-1	TRBD2	TGTGCCAGCAGTTTTAACCCGGGACTAGCGTTTGAGCAGTTCTTC	CASSFNPGLAFEQFF
TRBV10-3	NA	TRBJ1-2	TRBD1	TGTGCCATCAGTAACCCGACAGGGGGTAACTATGGCTACACCTTC	CAISNPTGGNYGYTF
TRBV30	NA	TRBJ2-7	NA	TGTGCCTGGAGTAAGACGAGCTCCTACGAGCAGTACTTC	CAWSKTSSYEQYF
TRBV11-1	NA	TRBJ2-3	NA	TGTGCCAGCAGCTCGCAGGGTCGAGGGCAGTATTTT	CASSSQGRGQYF
TRBV11-3	once	TRBJ2-3	NA	TGTGCCAGCAGCTTAGAATCTCTCCTGGACACAGATACGCAGTATTTT	CASSLESLLDTDTQYF
TRBV20-1	few	TRBJ1-1	NA	TGCCGCGGCAGCGAGAACACTGAAGCTTTCTTT	CRGSENTEAFF
TRBV5-8	NA	TRBJ2-1	NA	TGTGCCAGCAGCTATCTATCCGGGCCAAGCTCCTACAATGAGCAGTTCTTC	CASSYLSGPSSYNEQFF
TRBV7-9	NA	TRBJ2-5	NA	TGTGCCAGCAGCCCGTACGAGACCCAGTACTTC	CASSPYETQYF
TRBV30	NA	TRBJ1-2	TRBD1	TGTGCCTCCACAGGGGACGACTATGGCTACACCTTC	CASTGDDYGYTF
TRBV30	NA	TRBJ1-1	NA	TGTGCCTGGAGTCCCAGAGGGAGGACTGAAGCTTTCTTT	CAWSPRGRTEAFF
TRBV25-1	NA	TRBJ1-2	TRBD1	TGTGCCAGCAGTGAGACCGACAGGGGGCAAAATACCTTC	CASSETDRGQNTF
TRBV19	NA	TRBJ1-4	NA	TGTGCCACGGGCCGGCGGGGTAATGAAAAACTGTTTTTT	CATGRRGNEKLFF
TRBV2	NA	TRBJ2-3	NA	TGTGCCAGCAACGGGGAGAGCACAGATACGCAGTATTTT	CASNGESTDTQYF
TRBV5-1	once	TRBJ2-7	NA	TGCGCCAGCAGCTTGGGTGATGAGGCCCAGGCCTACGAGCAGTACTTC	CASSLGDEAQAYEQYF
TRBV19	NA	TRBJ2-3	TRBD2	TGTGCCAGTAGTATAGTACTAGCGGGAGTTATAGATACGCAGTATTTT	CASSIVLAGVIDTQYF
TRBV5-1	NA	TRBJ1-4	TRBD1	TGCGCCAGCAGCCCCGGGGACAGGGGGTCTGAAAAACTGTTTTTT	CASSPGDRGSEKLFF
TRBV28	NA	TRBJ2-7	TRBD1	TGTGCCAGCAGTCTAGGACAGGGTAACAACGAGCAGTACTTC	CASSLGQGNNEQYF
TRBV10-3	few	TRBJ1-2	NA	TGTGCCATCAGTGAAGGGCAAAACGGCGGCTACACCTTC	CAISEGQNGGYTF
TRBV7-2	NA	TRBJ1-1	TRBD1	TGTGCCAGCAGCTTCCAACAGGGGGCGGGGACTGAAGCTTTCTTT	CASSFQQGAGTEAFF
TRBV6-5	NA	TRBJ2-7	NA	TGTGCCAGCAGTTACTCCCCGACTAGAATGTACGAGCAGTACTTC	CASSYSPTRMYEQYF
TRBV4-2	NA	TRBJ1-4	NA	TGTGCCAGCAGCCAAGCGAGGGTTTCCGATGAAAAACTGTTTTTT	CASSQARVSDEKLFF
TRBV6-6	NA	TRBJ1-5	NA	TGTGCCAGCAGTTCGGTGGGGTCTCATCAGCCCCAGCATTTT	CASSSVGSHQPQHF
TRBV28	NA	TRBJ2-2	NA	TGTGCCAGCAGTTCTCCCGGCCTTAACACCGGGGAGCTGTTTTTT	CASSSPGLNTGELFF
TRBV7-9	NA	TRBJ2-3	NA	TGTGCCAGCAGCCCTGTCGCAGGACAAGATACGCAGTATTTT	CASSPVAGQDTQYF